The source of this T cell receptor beta chain is a study of OX40 agonist ivuxolimab in advanced cancers. Some clones are missing from TCRdb's copy, which holds only in-frame ones; the method was immunoSEQ multiplex PCR. The sample has about 29,000 clones, 80% to 95% seen once; the top ten hold just under 9.5%. The CDR3 totals 13 residues. V shed 5 bases and J shed 4 bases, with 11 bases lying between them. Germline V CDR1 and CDR2: MNHEY, SMNVEV (reference sequence). This sequence joins TRBV27 and TRBJ1-1; D unclear. This receptor was taken from an adult with an advanced solid tumor such as melanoma, head and neck, liver or kidney cancer. The sequenced sample was CD4+ or CD8+ T cells sorted from blood, obtained in a trial of the OX40 agonist ivuxolimab. The CDR3 DNA is TGTGCCAGCAGTAACATTTATGGCACTGAAGCTTTCTTT. It encodes CASSNIYGTEAFF.